Sequencing of this T cell receptor beta chain was carried out in a study of T cells in Graves' hyperthyroidism and ophthalmopathy (dated by TCRdb to the late 2010s). Background on the whole study: Peripheral blood samples were taken at initial diagnosis, before any treatment was given. Prospective prediction of ophthalmopathy was tested in an independent validation cohort consisting of 18 hyperthyroidism patients and 15 or so patients who later progressed to ophthalmopathy. The paper describes TCR Vbeta CDR3 sequencing of 130 to 150 peripheral blood samples, made up of fewer than 50 ophthalmopathy patients, 70 to 80 hyperthyroidism patients and about 17 progressor patients. After blood sampling, hyperthyroidism patients were treated with methimazole at a starting dose of 30 mg daily, and ophthalmopathy patients were treated with high-dose intravenous methylprednisolone. The 85 to 100 discovery patients were randomly split 7:3 into training and test sets. Thyroid tissue and blood T-cell repertoires from six Graves' hyperthyroidism patients were also compared in the study. To identify distinguishing TCR V-J signatures, a discovery cohort of some 99 patients was used, comprising 43 with Graves' ophthalmopathy and 55 to 65 with stable Graves' hyperthyroidism.

Stable Graves' hyperthyroidism was defined as no progression to ophthalmopathy during 18 months of follow-up. Hyperthyroidism patients were newly diagnosed, had a disease duration of under 2 months, and were aged 18 to 65 years. Exclusion was applied to patients with uncontrolled infections, other autoimmune diseases, pregnancy or lactation. Clinical symptoms, serum thyroxine and TRAb, thyroid ultrasound, and orbital computed tomography formed the basis for the diagnoses. PBMCs were isolated from about 9 ml of fresh peripheral blood by Ficoll-Paque density gradient centrifugation. Total RNA was extracted using Trizol reagent, and RNA quality was assessed on an Agilent 2100 Bioanalyzer. The CDR3 numbers 15 residues from cysteine through phenylalanine. The read is trimmed to its CDR3 DNA, 45 bases read in frame from base 1. V and J lose 3 bases and 0 bases, and a span of 12 bases separates them. CDR1 MGHDK and CDR2 SYGVNS are derived from the germline V gene.

Amplification of TCR beta CDR3 regions was carried out from RNA transcripts. For the first round of RT-PCR on the TCR CDR3, the HTBI primer set was used together with the Qiagen OneStep RT-PCR kit. A second multiplex PCR round built the libraries, followed by size selection and purification. Sequencing of the libraries was done on an Illumina HiSeq2000 using paired-end 100 bp reads. As for how the authors treated the data: SOAPnuke was used to process the raw data, removing reads that contained adapters or uncalled bases, had a mean Phred below 15, or lacked an exact match to the constant primer or identifier. High-quality paired reads were merged using COPE v1.2.5, and each unique nucleotide sequence was defined as a clonotype. Clonotypes were aligned to IMGT TRBV, TRBD and TRBJ reference segments using MiTCR v1.1. Analysis was restricted to V-J combinations with a frequency above 0.0001, which covered about 99% of repertoires. The TCS score was defined as F50 (clonal expansion) divided by E x V (chaos), with BLOSUM62-based TCRdist calculated between CDR3 peptides within each V-J. Welch's t-statistics and random forest reduced just over 500 V-J features to about 12, which were used in a naive Bayes classifier (R e1071). TCRdb reanalyzed the raw reads on its own, using fastp at Q25 for trimming and MiXCR for clone calling, and kept in-frame beta chains. Under each unique CDR3 protein, matching rows form one entry showing the most common genes and DNA. What appears here as the V and J calls and clone size reflects TCRdb's work, not the paper's. This sample holds around 300,000 distinct CDR3 sequences; approximately 14% were observed only once. The ten top clones hold 20% to 25% of the sample.

Points the paper makes about the study in general: A 13 V-J signature model separated ophthalmopathy from stable hyperthyroidism, with just over 85% sensitivity and 81.08% specificity in cross-validation and 80%/75% in testing. In validation, progression to ophthalmopathy was predicted by the model with about 70% sensitivity and 72% to 85% specificity, a median of approximately 6.5 months before onset. Sample size was not statistically predetermined, and investigators were not blinded to group allocation. Most expanded thyroid clonotypes (frequency above 0.001) were also detected in blood, a finding suggesting that blood repertoires may reflect thyroid immune responses.

On this clonotype itself: No antigen is known for it. No much larger clone exists at a distance of one base, and base qualities are not known.

Recombination connected TRBV25-1 to TRBJ2-7; the D gene is unclear. This clonotype was sampled from a woman between 25 and 40 years old with Graves' hyperthyroidism. The source material was blood. The DNA sequence is TGTGCCAGCAGTGAGCCTCGCGGAAACTCCTACGAGCAGTACTTC. Translation gives CASSEPRGNSYEQYF.